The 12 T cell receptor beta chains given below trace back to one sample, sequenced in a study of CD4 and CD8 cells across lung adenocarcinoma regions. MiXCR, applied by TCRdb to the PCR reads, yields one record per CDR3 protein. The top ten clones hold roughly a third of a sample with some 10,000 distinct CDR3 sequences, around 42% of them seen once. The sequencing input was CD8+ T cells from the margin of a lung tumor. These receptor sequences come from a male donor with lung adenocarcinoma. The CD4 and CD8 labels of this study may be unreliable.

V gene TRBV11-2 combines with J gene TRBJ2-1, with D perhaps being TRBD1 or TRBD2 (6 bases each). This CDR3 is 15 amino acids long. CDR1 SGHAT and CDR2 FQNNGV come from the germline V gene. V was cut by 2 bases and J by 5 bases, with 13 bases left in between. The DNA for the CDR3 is TGTGCCAGCAGCTTACAGGGGAGGCCGGACAATGAGCAGTTCTTC. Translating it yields CASSLQGRPDNEQFF.

The CDR3 loop reads CASSLDSGIGGKNMQYF. In DNA form, the CDR3 reads TGTGCCAGCAGTTTGGATTCGGGGATAGGGGGCAAAAACATGCAGTATTTT. This chain joins TRBV27 and TRBJ2-3; 7 positions agree with TRBD1. Germline V CDR1 and CDR2: MNHEY, SMNVEV (reference sequence). The CDR3 length is 17 residues. V trimming: 3 bases; J trimming: 11 bases; junction bases outside the gene matches: 20.

CDR3 in amino acids: CASSLEGQGVTGELFF. CDR3 in DNA: TGCGCCAGCAGCTTGGAAGGACAGGGGGTGACCGGGGAGCTGTTTTTT. The rearrangement joins TRBV5-1 to TRBJ2-2; 10 nucleotides align to TRBD1. This CDR3 has 16 amino acids. CDR1 and CDR2 (germline): SGHRS, YFSETQ. V gave up 0 bases and J gave up 5 bases; unmatched junction bases: 4.

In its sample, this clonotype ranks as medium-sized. DNA of the CDR3: TGTGCCAGCAGCTTAGCGCGAGGCCGCACAGATACGCAGTATTTT. Translating it yields CASSLARGRTDTQYF. The V and J genes are TRBV7-8 and TRBJ2-3; D not certain. This CDR3 has 15 amino acids. Germline-derived CDR1 and CDR2 are SGHVS and FQNEAQ. V lost 0 bases and J 1 base, leaving 8 bases between the germline ends.

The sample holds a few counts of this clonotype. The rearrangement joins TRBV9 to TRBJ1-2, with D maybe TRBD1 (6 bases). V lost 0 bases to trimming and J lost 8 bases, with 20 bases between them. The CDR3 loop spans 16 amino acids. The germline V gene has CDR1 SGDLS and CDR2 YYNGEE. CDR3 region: CASSVETGGSIKGYTF. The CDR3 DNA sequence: TGTGCCAGCAGCGTAGAGACAGGCGGTAGTATAAAGGGCTACACCTTC.

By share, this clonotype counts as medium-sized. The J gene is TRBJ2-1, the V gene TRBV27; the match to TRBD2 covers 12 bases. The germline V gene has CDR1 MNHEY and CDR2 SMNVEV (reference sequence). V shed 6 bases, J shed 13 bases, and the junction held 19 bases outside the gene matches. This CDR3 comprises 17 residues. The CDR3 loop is CASRRLAGDPLQETQFF. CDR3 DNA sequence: TGTGCCAGCAGAAGACTAGCGGGAGATCCCTTACAAGAGACCCAGTTCTTC.

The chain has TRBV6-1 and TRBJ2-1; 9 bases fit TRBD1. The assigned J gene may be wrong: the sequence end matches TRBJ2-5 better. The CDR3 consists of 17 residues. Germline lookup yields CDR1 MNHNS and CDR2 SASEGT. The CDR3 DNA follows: TGTGCCAGCAGTGACCGGGACAGGGTCTCTGGGGCCAACGACCAGTACTTC. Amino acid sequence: CASSDRDRVSGANDQYF.

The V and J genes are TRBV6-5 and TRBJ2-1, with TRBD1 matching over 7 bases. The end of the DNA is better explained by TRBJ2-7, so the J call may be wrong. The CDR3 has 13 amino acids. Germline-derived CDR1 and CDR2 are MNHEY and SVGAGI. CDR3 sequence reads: CASSSTGWKEQYF. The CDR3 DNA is TGTGCCAGCAGTTCGACAGGGTGGAAGGAGCAGTACTTC.

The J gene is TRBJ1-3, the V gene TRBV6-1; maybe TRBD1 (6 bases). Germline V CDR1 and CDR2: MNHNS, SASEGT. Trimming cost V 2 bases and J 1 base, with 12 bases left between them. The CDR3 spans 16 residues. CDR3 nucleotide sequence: TGTGCCAGCAGTGAACAGGGGTTGAATTCTGGAAACACCATATATTTT. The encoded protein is CASSEQGLNSGNTIYF.

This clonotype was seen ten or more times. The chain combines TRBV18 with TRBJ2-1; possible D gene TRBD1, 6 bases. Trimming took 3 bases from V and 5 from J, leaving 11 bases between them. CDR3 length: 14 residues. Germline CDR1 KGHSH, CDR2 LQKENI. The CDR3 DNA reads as TGTGCCAGCTCACCTGGACAGAACAACAATGAGCAGTTCTTC. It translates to CASSPGQNNNEQFF.

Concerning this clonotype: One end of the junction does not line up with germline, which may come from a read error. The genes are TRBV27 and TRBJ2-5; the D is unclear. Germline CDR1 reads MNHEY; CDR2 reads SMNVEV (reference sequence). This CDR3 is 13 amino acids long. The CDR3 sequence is CGTRPGNQETQYF. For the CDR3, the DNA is TGTGGCACCCGGCCCGGCAACCAAGAGACCCAGTACTTT.

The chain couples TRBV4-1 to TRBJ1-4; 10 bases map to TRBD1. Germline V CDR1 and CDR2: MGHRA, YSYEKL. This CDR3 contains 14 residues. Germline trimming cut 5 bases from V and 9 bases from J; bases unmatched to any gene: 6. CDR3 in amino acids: CASSWDRGGKKLFF. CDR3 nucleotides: TGCGCCAGCAGCTGGGACAGGGGAGGGAAAAAACTGTTTTTT.